The 8 T cell receptor beta chains listed next were all sequenced from one sample in a study of blood T cell repertoires in COVID-19. Produced via immunoSEQ multiplex PCR; TCRdb's table is partial and in-frame only. The table records some 340,000 clones, around 83% of them present only once. Input material: peripheral blood. The receptors were gathered from a man aged 30-40 years with active or convalescent COVID-19.

V is TRBV30 and J is TRBJ1-2; 7 bases match TRBD1. The CDR3 is 12 residues long. The ends lost 3 bases at V and 8 bases at J; junction bases unmatched: 6. Germline lookup yields CDR1 GTSNPN and CDR2 SVGIG (reference sequence). The DNA of the CDR3 is TGTGCCTGGAGCTACCCGGGACAGGGCTACACCTTC. This gives the protein CAWSYPGQGYTF. The complete variable domain, with remaining parts taken from reference TRBV30 and TRBJ1-2, reads SQTIHQWPATLVQPVGSPLSLECTVEGTSNPNLYWYRQAAGRGLQLLFYSVGIGQISSEVPQNLSASRPQDRQFILSSKKLLLSDSGFYLCAWSYPGQGYTFGSGTRLTVV.

The J gene is TRBJ2-7, the V gene TRBV19, with 7 bases identical to TRBD1. The CDR3 totals 15 residues. Germline CDR1 is LNHDA and CDR2 is SQIVND (reference sequence). V lost 6 bases to trimming and J lost 1 base; unmatched junction nucleotides: 9. The CDR3 DNA sequence: TGTGCCAGTAGCTTATTAGGGGGACAGTCCTACGAGCAGTACTTC. This encodes CASSLLGGQSYEQYF.

The CDR3 reads CASSRGQGVKALHF. The CDR3 DNA follows: TGTGCCAGCAGCCGGGGACAGGGAGTAAAAGCCCTCCACTTT. This rearrangement joins TRBV7-9 to TRBJ1-6; 9 nucleotides align to TRBD1. There are 14 residues in the CDR3. The germline CDR1 and CDR2 sequences are SEHNR and FQNEAQ (reference sequence). Trimming took 5 bases from V and 14 from J; bases not matched to a gene: 10.

V is TRBV11-3 and J is TRBJ2-1; 7 bases map to TRBD1. Germline CDR1 SGHNT, CDR2 YENEEA. This CDR3 is 14 amino acids long. Trimming cost V 1 base and J 5 bases; bases outside gene matches: 2. The CDR3 sequence: CASSLGGTDNEQFF. CDR3 sequence (DNA): TGTGCCAGCAGCTTAGGAGGGACAGACAATGAGCAGTTCTTC.

This clone was counted a few times. V and J are TRBV9 and TRBJ2-1, with TRBD2 matching over 10 bases. The CDR3 extends over 16 amino acids. J gave up 4 bases and V 4 bases, and 8 bases lay outside the gene matches. Germline CDR1 and CDR2: SGDLS and YYNGEE. The CDR3 bases are TGTGCCAGCAGCCTAGGAAGCGGGGGGGCGTACAATGAGCAGTTCTTC. Amino acid sequence: CASSLGSGGAYNEQFF.

CDR3 coding DNA: TGTGCCAGTAGTGAGGGACAGGGGGTAGATAGCAATCAGCCCCAGCATTTT. Protein product: CASSEGQGVDSNQPQHF. The gene calls are TRBV19 and TRBJ1-5; 11 nucleotides line up with TRBD1. Germline CDR1 reads LNHDA; CDR2 reads SQIVND (reference sequence). The CDR3 contains 17 residues. The V gene end was trimmed by 5 bases and the J gene end by 0 bases; junction bases not matched to a gene: 6.

This sequence joins TRBV10-3 and TRBJ2-2, with 9 bases fitting TRBD1. This CDR3 has 16 residues. The trim removed 4 bases at V and 3 bases at J, leaving 6 bases unmatched. Germline values: CDR1 ENHRY, CDR2 SYGVKD. Here the CDR3 DNA reads TGTGCCATCAGTGCCGGGACAGGGCCCGACACCGGGGAGCTGTTTTTT. Residues: CAISAGTGPDTGELFF.

This rearrangement joins TRBV6-5 to TRBJ1-4; D ambiguous. Germline lookup yields CDR1 MNHEY and CDR2 SVGAGI. The V end was cut by 8 bases, the J end by 8 bases, with 18 bases between. The CDR3 runs 14 residues. The CDR3 nucleotides read TGTGCCAGCTCCAAGAGGTGGATAGGAGAAAAACTGTTTTTT. This sequence encodes CASSKRWIGEKLFF.